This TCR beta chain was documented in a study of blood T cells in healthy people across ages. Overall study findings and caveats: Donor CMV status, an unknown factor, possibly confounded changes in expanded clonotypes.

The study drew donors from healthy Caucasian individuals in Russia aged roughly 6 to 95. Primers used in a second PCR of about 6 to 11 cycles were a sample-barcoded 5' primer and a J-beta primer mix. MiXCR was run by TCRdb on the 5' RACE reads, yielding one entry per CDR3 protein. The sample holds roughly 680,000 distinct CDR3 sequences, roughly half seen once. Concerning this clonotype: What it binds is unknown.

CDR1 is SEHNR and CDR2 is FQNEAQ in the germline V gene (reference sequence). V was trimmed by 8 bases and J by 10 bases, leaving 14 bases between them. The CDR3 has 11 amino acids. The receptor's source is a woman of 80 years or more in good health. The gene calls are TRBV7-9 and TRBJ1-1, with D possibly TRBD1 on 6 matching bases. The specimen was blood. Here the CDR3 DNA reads TGTGCCAGCGGCTCAGGGGATTTAGCTTTCTTT. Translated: CASGSGDLAFF. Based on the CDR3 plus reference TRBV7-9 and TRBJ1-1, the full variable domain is DTGVSQNPRHKITKRGQNVTFRCDPISEHNRLYWYRQTLGQGPEFLTYFQNEAQLEKSRLLSDRFSAERPKGSFSTLEIQRTEQGDSAMYLCASGSGDLAFFGQGTRLTVV.